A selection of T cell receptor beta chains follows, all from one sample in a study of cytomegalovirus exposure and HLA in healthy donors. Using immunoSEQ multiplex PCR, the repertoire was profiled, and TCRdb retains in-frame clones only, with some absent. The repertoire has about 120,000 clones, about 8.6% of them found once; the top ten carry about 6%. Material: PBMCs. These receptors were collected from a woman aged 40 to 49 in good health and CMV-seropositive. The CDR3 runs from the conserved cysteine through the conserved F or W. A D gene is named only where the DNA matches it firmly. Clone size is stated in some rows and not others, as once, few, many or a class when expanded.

CDR3: CASSEPGLAGGIEQFF
DNA: TGTGCCAGCAGTGAGCCGGGACTAGCGGGGGGGATTGAGCAGTTCTTC
J: TRBJ2-1
V: TRBV6-1
size: few
D: TRBD2

CDR3: CASSRDIGDTQYF
DNA: TGCGCCAGCAGTCGGGATATTGGGGATACGCAGTATTTT
J: TRBJ2-3
V: TRBV5-1
size: few
D: -

CDR3: CASSVGQGSSPLHF
DNA: TGTGCCAGCAGTGTTGGGCAGGGGAGTTCACCCCTCCACTTT
J: TRBJ1-6
V: TRBV6-1
size: -
D: -

CDR3: CASSLVWSSQETQYF
DNA: TGTGCCAGCAGCTTAGTGTGGAGCAGCCAAGAGACCCAGTACTTC
J: TRBJ2-5
V: TRBV7-6
size: few
D: -

CDR3: CSVKRLKNTGELFF
DNA: TGCAGCGTTAAGAGATTGAAAAACACCGGGGAGCTGTTTTTT
J: TRBJ2-2
V: TRBV29-1
size: few
D: -

CDR3: CASTLEREQYF
DNA: TGTGCCAGCACCCTAGAGCGCGAGCAGTACTTC
J: TRBJ2-7
V: TRBV6-1
size: -
D: -

CDR3: CASSVGIGITNEKLFF
DNA: TGTGCCAGCAGCGTAGGAATCGGGATAACTAATGAAAAACTGTTTTTT
J: TRBJ1-4
V: TRBV9
size: few
D: -

CDR3: CAWSRVAEAFF
DNA: TGTGCCTGGAGCAGGGTCGCTGAAGCTTTCTTT
J: TRBJ1-1
V: TRBV30
size: -
D: -

CDR3: CASSIVAGGSYGYTF
DNA: TGTGCCAGTAGTATCGTCGCGGGGGGATCCTATGGCTACACCTTC
J: TRBJ1-2
V: TRBV19
size: -
D: -

CDR3: CASSPSQDTEAFF
DNA: TGTGCCAGCTCACCATCCCAGGACACTGAAGCTTTCTTT
J: TRBJ1-1
V: TRBV18
size: few
D: -

CDR3: CAAGTGGTGELFF
DNA: TGTGCCGCCGGGACAGGGGGCACCGGGGAGCTGTTTTTT
J: TRBJ2-2
V: TRBV19
size: -
D: TRBD1

CDR3: CASRAELGTGKNTEAFF
DNA: TGTGCCAGTAGAGCCGAGTTGGGGACAGGAAAAAACACTGAAGCTTTCTTT
J: TRBJ1-1
V: TRBV19
size: -
D: TRBD1

CDR3: CASSQDRDSTYEQYF
DNA: TGTGCCAGCAGCCAAGATAGGGACAGTACCTACGAGCAGTACTTC
J: TRBJ2-7
V: TRBV4-2
size: -
D: TRBD1

CDR3: CASSLQGYQPQHF
DNA: TGTGCCAGCAGCTTACAGGGGTATCAGCCCCAGCATTTT
J: TRBJ1-5
V: TRBV5-5
size: -
D: TRBD1

CDR3: CASRGDRGLDGELFF
DNA: TGTGCCAGCAGGGGGGACAGGGGGCTCGACGGGGAGCTGTTTTTT
J: TRBJ2-2
V: TRBV6-5
size: few
D: TRBD1

CDR3: CASSAPGLGGPGELFF
DNA: TGTGCCAGCAGCGCGCCGGGACTCGGGGGGCCCGGGGAGCTGTTTTTT
J: TRBJ2-2
V: TRBV7-3
size: -
D: -

CDR3: CASSLEARGGDNEQFF
DNA: TGTGCCAGCAGCTTAGAAGCGCGCGGGGGGGACAATGAGCAGTTCTTC
J: TRBJ2-1
V: TRBV11-2
size: -
D: TRBD2

CDR3: CASSPEAGGQETQYF
DNA: TGTGCCAGCAGTCCTGAAGCGGGGGGCCAAGAGACCCAGTACTTC
J: TRBJ2-5
V: TRBV6-4
size: few
D: TRBD2

CDR3: CASSLFGDRLGNEQFF
DNA: TGTGCCAGCAGTTTATTTGGGGACAGGTTGGGGAATGAGCAGTTCTTC
J: TRBJ2-1
V: TRBV28
size: few
D: TRBD1

CDR3: CASSQDRGGGIGGELFF
DNA: TGCGCCAGCAGCCAAGATAGGGGTGGGGGGATTGGCGGGGAGCTGTTTTTT
J: TRBJ2-2
V: TRBV4-1
size: -
D: -

CDR3: CASRPSGGALDTQYF
DNA: TGTGCCAGCAGACCTAGCGGGGGGGCCTTAGATACGCAGTATTTT
J: TRBJ2-3
V: TRBV5-4
size: -
D: TRBD2

CDR3: CASSQGWGPSEAFF
DNA: TGCGCCAGCAGCCAGGGCTGGGGGCCCTCCGAAGCTTTCTTT
J: TRBJ1-1
V: TRBV4-1
size: -
D: -

CDR3: CASTSLGSSYNSPLHF
DNA: TGTGCCAGCACCTCCCTCGGGAGCTCCTATAATTCACCCCTCCACTTT
J: TRBJ1-6
V: TRBV7-2
size: -
D: -

CDR3: CSVAGQYSNQPQHF
DNA: TGCAGCGTTGCCGGACAGTATAGCAATCAGCCCCAGCATTTT
J: TRBJ1-5
V: TRBV29-1
size: few
D: -

CDR3: CASSGRGSTEAFF
DNA: TGTGCCAGCAGTGGCAGGGGCAGCACTGAAGCTTTCTTT
J: TRBJ1-1
V: TRBV6-1
size: -
D: -

CDR3: CASSLQEGKLFF
DNA: TGTGCCAGCAGCTTACAGGAAGGAAAACTGTTTTTT
J: TRBJ1-4
V: TRBV11-1
size: -
D: -

CDR3: CASSPLAGGGTEAFF
DNA: TGTGCCAGCAGCCCCCTCGCGGGAGGAGGCACTGAAGCTTTCTTT
J: TRBJ1-1
V: TRBV5-4
size: -
D: -

CDR3: CASSSPRSGPSYEQYF
DNA: TGCGCCAGCAGCAGTCCTCGTAGCGGTCCATCCTACGAGCAGTACTTC
J: TRBJ2-7
V: TRBV4-1
size: -
D: -

CDR3: CARGHPISSRDTQYF
DNA: TGTGCTCGGGGACACCCTATTTCCTCGCGAGATACGCAGTATTTT
J: TRBJ2-3
V: TRBV30
size: -
D: -

CDR3: CASSSTTGTNEKLFF
DNA: TGCGCCAGCAGCTCGACTACAGGGACAAATGAAAAACTGTTTTTT
J: TRBJ1-4
V: TRBV5-1
size: -
D: -

CDR3: CASSLRIGGGNTIYF
DNA: TGTGCCAGCAGCTTGAGGATTGGGGGGGGAAACACCATATATTTT
J: TRBJ1-3
V: TRBV5-4
size: few
D: -

CDR3: CASSPNGGRETQYF
DNA: TGTGCCAGCAGTCCCAACGGGGGGCGTGAGACCCAGTACTTC
J: TRBJ2-5
V: TRBV6-6
size: few
D: -

CDR3: CASSERQYNEQFF
DNA: TGTGCCAGCAGTGAGCGACAGTACAATGAGCAGTTCTTC
J: TRBJ2-1
V: TRBV6-4
size: -
D: -

CDR3: CASSSRANTEAFF
DNA: TGTGCCAGTAGTAGCAGGGCTAACACTGAAGCTTTCTTT
J: TRBJ1-1
V: TRBV19
size: -
D: -

CDR3: CASSLGAFQETQYF
DNA: TGTGCCAGCAGCTTAGGAGCCTTCCAAGAGACCCAGTACTTC
J: TRBJ2-5
V: TRBV7-8
size: few
D: -

CDR3: CASSEAVRHGPIGSGNTIYF
DNA: TGTGCCAGCAGTGAAGCGGTTCGACACGGCCCGATAGGATCTGGAAACACCATATATTTT
J: TRBJ1-3
V: TRBV6-1
size: few
D: -

CDR3: CASWESTALFSGNTIYF
DNA: TGTGCCAGCTGGGAATCGACAGCCCTCTTCTCTGGAAACACCATATATTTT
J: TRBJ1-3
V: TRBV7-9
size: -
D: -